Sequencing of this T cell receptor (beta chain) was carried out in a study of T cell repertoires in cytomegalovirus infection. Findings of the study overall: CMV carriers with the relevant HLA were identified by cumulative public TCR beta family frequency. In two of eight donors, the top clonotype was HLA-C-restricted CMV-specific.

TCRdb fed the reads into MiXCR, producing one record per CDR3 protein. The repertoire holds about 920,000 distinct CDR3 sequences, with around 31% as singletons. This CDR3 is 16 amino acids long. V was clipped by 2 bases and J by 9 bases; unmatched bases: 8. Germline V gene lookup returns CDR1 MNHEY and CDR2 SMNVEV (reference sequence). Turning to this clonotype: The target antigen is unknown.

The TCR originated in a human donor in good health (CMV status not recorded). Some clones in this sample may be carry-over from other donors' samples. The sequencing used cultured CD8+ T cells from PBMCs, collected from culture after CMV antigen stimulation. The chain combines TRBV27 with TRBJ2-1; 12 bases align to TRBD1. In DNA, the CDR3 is TGTGCCAGCAGTTTACTCCCGGGACAGGGGGCGTTTGAGCAGTTCTTC. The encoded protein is CASSLLPGQGAFEQFF.